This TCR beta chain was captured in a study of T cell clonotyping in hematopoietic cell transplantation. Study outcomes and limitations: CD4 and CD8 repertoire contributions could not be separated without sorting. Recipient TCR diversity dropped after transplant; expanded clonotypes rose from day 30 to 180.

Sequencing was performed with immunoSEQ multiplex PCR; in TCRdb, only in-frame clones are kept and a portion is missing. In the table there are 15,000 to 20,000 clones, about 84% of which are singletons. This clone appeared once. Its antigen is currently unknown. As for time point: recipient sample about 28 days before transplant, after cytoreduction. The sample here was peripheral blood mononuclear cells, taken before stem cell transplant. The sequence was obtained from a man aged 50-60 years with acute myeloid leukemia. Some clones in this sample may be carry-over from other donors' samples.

The CDR3 sequence is CASSPTWGTSGYTF. The CDR3 DNA sequence: TGTGCCAGTAGTCCCACGTGGGGAACGTCTGGCTACACCTTC. This chain links TRBV19 with TRBJ1-2; D is ambiguous. The germline gives CDR1 LNHDA, CDR2 SQIVND (reference sequence). Trimming shortened V by 5 bases and J by 7 bases, and 17 bases separated the two germline ends. The CDR3 loop spans 14 amino acids.